These 10 T cell receptor beta chains share one sample of origin, sequenced in a study of blood T cell repertoires in COVID-19. Libraries were prepared by immunoSEQ multiplex PCR; TCRdb keeps only in-frame clonotypes and omits some of them. The sample records approximately 90,000 clones, 85% being singletons. The sequenced material came from peripheral blood. These receptors originate from an elderly man with acute or convalescent COVID-19.

To note about this clone: This specimen includes other DNA sequences encoding the same CDR3. The chain is built from TRBV3-1 (or the pseudogene TRBV3-2) and TRBJ2-2, with D possibly TRBD2 on 5 matching bases. There are 14 residues in the CDR3. Trimming cost V 3 bases and J 1 base, with 6 bases left between them. Germline V gene data show CDR1 as LGHDT and CDR2 as YNNKEL (reference sequence). The CDR3 spells CASSQGRNTGELFF. CDR3 bases: TGTGCCAGCAGCCAGGGGAGGAACACCGGGGAGCTGTTTTTT.

The chain links TRBV5-6 to TRBJ1-2; TRBD1 might be the D (5 bases). Germline V gene data show CDR1 as SGHDT and CDR2 as YYEEEE. The ends were cut back, 1 base at V and 4 bases at J, with 11 bases in the middle. CDR3 size: 14 residues. CDR3 residues: CASSLSPGGYGYTF. The CDR3 DNA sequence: TGTGCCAGCAGCTTGTCCCCGGGGGGCTATGGCTACACCTTC.

The gene calls are TRBV19 and TRBJ2-5; 7 positions agree with TRBD2. Germline lookup yields CDR1 LNHDA and CDR2 SQIVND (reference sequence). The V and J ends lost 5 bases and 5 bases, in that order; junction bases with no gene match: 5. The CDR3 is 13 residues long. The CDR3 here is CASSGGEGETQYF. CDR3 in DNA: TGTGCCAGTAGTGGCGGGGAGGGGGAGACCCAGTACTTC.

This clone appeared once. Here the CDR3 DNA reads TGTGCCAGCAGTTTATCGATGACTAGCGGGAGCCGTGAGACCCAGTACTTC. Protein sequence: CASSLSMTSGSRETQYF. V gene TRBV27 combines with J gene TRBJ2-5; the match to TRBD2 covers 12 bases. CDR3 size: 17 residues. With 0 bases clipped from V and 5 bases from J, the junction kept 7 bases outside the gene matches. Germline V gene lookup returns CDR1 MNHEY and CDR2 SMNVEV (reference sequence).

The V and J genes are TRBV11-2 and TRBJ2-7; 7 bases are shared with TRBD1. The CDR3 contains 14 residues. Germline V gene data show CDR1 as SGHAT and CDR2 as FQNNGV. Trimming removed 5 bases from V and 0 bases from J; junction bases left unmatched: 4. The CDR3 region is CASSIDRVSYEQYF. CDR3 coding DNA: TGTGCCAGCAGCATCGACAGGGTCTCCTACGAGCAGTACTTC.

The CDR3 loop is CASSPGGYEQFF. The CDR3 nucleotides read TGTGCCAGTTCCCCAGGGGGCTATGAGCAGTTCTTC. The chain has TRBV19 and TRBJ2-1; 8 nucleotides match TRBD1. Germline CDR1 is LNHDA and CDR2 is SQIVND (reference sequence). The CDR3 consists of 12 residues. The trim removed 8 bases at V and 8 bases at J, leaving 5 bases unmatched.

This chain links TRBV5-4 with TRBJ2-1; TRBD1 aligns across 7 bases. Germline V gene data show CDR1 as SGHNT and CDR2 as YYREEE (reference sequence). This CDR3 has 14 amino acids. The ends lost 1 base at V and 9 bases at J; junction bases unmatched: 7. The CDR3 sequence: CASSLPDRSVEQFF. For the CDR3, the DNA is TGTGCCAGCAGCTTGCCGGACAGGTCGGTTGAGCAGTTCTTC. The whole variable domain, remainder taken from reference TRBV5-4 and TRBJ2-1, is ETGVTQSPTHLIKTRGQQVTLRCSSQSGHNTVSWYQQALGQGPQFIFQYYREEENGRGNFPPRFSGLQFPNYSSELNVNALELDDSALYLCASSLPDRSVEQFFGPGTRLTVL.

This clone occurred once. V gene TRBV27 combines with J gene TRBJ1-6; D might be TRBD1 (5 bases). In germline, CDR1 is MNHEY, CDR2 SMNVEV (reference sequence). Trimming took off 6 bases at V and 7 bases at J, with 16 bases between the two ends. CDR3 length: 15 amino acids. The chain's CDR3 is CASSHQGIRNSPLHF. The CDR3 DNA reads TGTGCCAGCAGCCATCAGGGTATTCGGAATTCACCCCTCCACTTT.

This chain links TRBV5-6 with TRBJ1-5; D uncertain. This CDR3 has 14 residues. Germline V gives CDR1 SGHDT, CDR2 YYEEEE. V was shortened by 3 bases and J by 2 bases, with 9 bases between the two germline ends. The CDR3 region has the DNA TGTGCCAGCAGCTCCCTTCGCGGCAATCAGCCCCAGCATTTT. Translated: CASSSLRGNQPQHF.

The chain combines TRBV11-2 with TRBJ2-1; 7 nucleotides agree with TRBD2. Germline V gives CDR1 SGHAT, CDR2 FQNNGV. CDR3 length: 15 residues. J gave up 9 bases and V 6 bases, and 14 bases lay outside the gene matches. DNA of the CDR3: TGTGCCAGCAGTCAACTAGCGACTTCTGGGAGTGAGCAGTTCTTC. This sequence encodes CASSQLATSGSEQFF.